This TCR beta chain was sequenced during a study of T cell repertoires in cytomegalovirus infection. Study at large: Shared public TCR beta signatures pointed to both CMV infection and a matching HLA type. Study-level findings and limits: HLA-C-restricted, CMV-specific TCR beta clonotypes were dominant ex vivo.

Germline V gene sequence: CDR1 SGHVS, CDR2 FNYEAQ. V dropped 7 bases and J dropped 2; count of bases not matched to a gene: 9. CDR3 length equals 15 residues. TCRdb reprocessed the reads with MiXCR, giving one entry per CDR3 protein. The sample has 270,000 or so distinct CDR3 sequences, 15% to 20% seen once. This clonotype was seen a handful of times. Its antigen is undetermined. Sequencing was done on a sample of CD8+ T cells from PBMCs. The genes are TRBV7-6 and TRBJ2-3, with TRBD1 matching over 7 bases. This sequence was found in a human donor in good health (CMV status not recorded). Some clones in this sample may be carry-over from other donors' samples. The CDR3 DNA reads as TGTGCCAGCACCTCCCTCGGGACAGACACAGATACGCAGTATTTT. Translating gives CASTSLGTDTDTQYF.